These T cell receptor beta chains were read from a single sample in a study of CD8+ T cells in alopecia areata. Libraries were prepared by immunoSEQ multiplex PCR; TCRdb keeps only in-frame clonotypes and omits some of them. Of 120,000 to 150,000 clones in the sample, about 90% are singletons; the top ten hold about 14%. The sequencing here drew on CD8+ T cells sorted from blood, taken at week 0. These receptors were taken from a human donor with alopecia areata. CDR3s include the opening cysteine and the closing phenylalanine or tryptophan. D genes are given only for firm matches.

TRBV25-1	-	TRBJ2-7	CASSEGEQPYEQYF	TGTGCCAGCAGTGAAGGTGAACAGCCCTACGAGCAGTACTTC
TRBV5-4	-	TRBJ2-3	CASSLDRLTSTDTQYF	TGTGCCAGCAGCTTGGACCGGTTAACTAGCACAGATACGCAGTATTTT
TRBV6-6	-	TRBJ2-2	CASIEGLSGELFF	TGTGCCAGCATTGAGGGACTTTCCGGGGAGCTGTTTTTT
TRBV13	-	TRBJ2-7	CASSLFPYEQYF	TGTGCCAGCAGCCTCTTTCCCTACGAGCAGTACTTC
TRBV5-1	-	TRBJ2-7	CASSPSTNEQYF	TGCGCCAGCAGCCCGTCGACGAACGAGCAGTACTTC
TRBV6-5	TRBD1	TRBJ2-7	CASSDRGSYEQYF	TGTGCCAGCAGTGACAGGGGGAGCTACGAGCAGTACTTC
TRBV2	-	TRBJ2-7	CASSDEGGEQYF	TGTGCCAGCAGTGACGAGGGGGGGGAGCAGTACTTC
TRBV29-1	TRBD1	TRBJ2-7	CSGGQGLSYEQYF	TGCAGCGGGGGACAGGGACTCTCTTACGAGCAGTACTTC
TRBV25-1	-	TRBJ2-1	CASTVGYEQFF	TGTGCCAGCACGGTGGGCTATGAGCAGTTCTTC
TRBV5-1	TRBD2	TRBJ2-2	CASSWKVAGANTGELFF	TGCGCCAGCAGCTGGAAAGTAGCGGGAGCGAACACCGGGGAGCTGTTTTTT
TRBV6-6	-	TRBJ2-5	CASSYPGQIKETQYF	TGTGCCAGCAGTTACCCCGGACAGATAAAAGAGACCCAGTACTTC
TRBV29-1	-	TRBJ1-2	CSVDGEGRIDYGYTF	TGCAGCGTTGATGGAGAGGGCCGGATCGACTATGGCTACACCTTC
TRBV7-9	TRBD2	TRBJ2-1	CASSQTSGGYNEQFF	TGTGCCAGCAGCCAAACTAGCGGGGGTTACAATGAGCAGTTCTTC
TRBV19	TRBD1	TRBJ1-2	CASSTPGQLIFGYTF	TGTGCCAGTAGTACCCCGGGACAGCTTATTTTTGGCTACACCTTC
TRBV27	-	TRBJ2-6	CASSSLGPSGANVLTF	TGTGCCAGCAGTTCCCTGGGGCCCTCCGGGGCCAACGTCCTGACTTTC
TRBV7-9	-	TRBJ2-7	CASSFPLDEQYF	TGTGCCAGCAGCTTCCCCCTGGACGAGCAGTACTTC
TRBV9	-	TRBJ2-5	CASSSCGYRRANQETQYF	TGTGCCAGCAGCTCCTGTGGTTATCGGCGGGCCAACCAAGAGACCCAGTACTTC
TRBV9	TRBD1	TRBJ2-7	CASSPPGQPIYEQYF	TGTGCCAGCAGCCCCCCGGGACAGCCAATATACGAGCAGTACTTC
TRBV5-1	-	TRBJ2-7	CASSLDPGEQYF	TGCGCCAGCAGCTTGGATCCCGGCGAGCAGTACTTC
TRBV19	TRBD1	TRBJ2-3	CASSIGTGLSTDTQYF	TGTGCCAGTAGTATCGGGACAGGCCTTAGCACAGATACGCAGTATTTT